The next 30 T cell receptor beta chains were all read from a single sample in a study of cytomegalovirus exposure and HLA in healthy donors. Data came from immunoSEQ multiplex PCR; TCRdb stores just in-frame clones and leaves some out. The table includes over 100,000 clones, 88% detected once. Sequenced sample: PBMCs. Source of these receptors: a woman aged 18-29 years in good health and CMV-seropositive.

This chain connects TRBV7-9 to TRBJ1-5; TRBD1 matches 12 bases. The junction had 6 bases not matched to a gene; V was cut back by 5 bases and J by 1 base. Germline lookup yields CDR1 SEHNR and CDR2 FQNEAQ (reference sequence). The CDR3 loop spans 17 amino acids. This CDR3 reads CASSRGTGGPSNQPQHF. The CDR3 bases are TGTGCCAGCAGCCGGGGGACAGGGGGCCCGAGCAATCAGCCCCAGCATTTT. The full variable domain, rest sourced from reference TRBV7-9 and TRBJ1-5, is DTGVSQNPRHKITKRGQNVTFRCDPISEHNRLYWYRQTLGQGPEFLTYFQNEAQLEKSRLLSDRFSAERPKGSFSTLEIQRTEQGDSAMYLCASSRGTGGPSNQPQHFGDGTRLSIL.

The V gene is TRBV2, the J gene TRBJ2-5; perhaps TRBD2 as D (7 bases). This CDR3 has 16 amino acids. Trimming took 3 bases from V and 3 from J, leaving 17 bases between them. In germline, CDR1 is SNHLY, CDR2 FYNNEI. In DNA, the CDR3 is TGTGCCAGCAGTGAGGGGAGGGGGGGCCCGAAAGAGACCCAGTACTTC. Translation: CASSEGRGGPKETQYF.

This chain connects TRBV2 to TRBJ2-7; D gene unclear. Between the trimmed V and J ends, which lost 4 bases and 4 bases, there was a span of 14 bases. Germline CDR1 and CDR2: SNHLY and FYNNEI. CDR3 length equals 14 residues. As DNA, the CDR3 is TGTGCCAGCAGTGGGAGTGGCACCCTATACGAGCAGTACTTC. Its translation is CASSGSGTLYEQYF.

The chain combines TRBV6-5 with TRBJ1-2; D perhaps matches TRBD1 (6 bases). The CDR3 sequence is 12 residues long. From germline, CDR1 is MNHEY and CDR2 SVGAGI. V was shortened by 6 bases and J by 5 bases, with 10 bases between the two germline ends. The chain's CDR3 is CASSQGRYGYTF. The CDR3 bases are TGTGCCAGCAGCCAGGGGAGATATGGCTACACCTTC.

The rearrangement uses TRBV19 and TRBJ2-4; perhaps TRBD2 as D (6 bases). In germline, CDR1 is LNHDA, CDR2 SQIVND (reference sequence). V lost 5 bases to trimming and J lost 0 bases, with 11 bases between them. The length of the CDR3 is 15 residues. Here the CDR3 DNA reads TGTGCCAGTAGTTACTGGGGGGAAGCCAAAAACATTCAGTACTTC. It is translated as CASSYWGEAKNIQYF.

The chain combines TRBV29-1 with TRBJ1-1; tentative D call: TRBD1 (5 bases). Germline V gene data show CDR1 as SQVTM and CDR2 as ANQGSEA. This CDR3 is 13 amino acids long. Trimming cost V 4 bases and J 2 bases, with 11 bases left between them. CDR3 amino acids: CSVVTQGNTEAFF. CDR3 nucleotide sequence: TGCAGCGTTGTAACGCAGGGAAACACTGAAGCTTTCTTT.

The V call is TRBV2, the J call TRBJ1-2, with D unclear. Germline V gene data show CDR1 as SNHLY and CDR2 as FYNNEI. Trimming cost V 6 bases and J 0 bases, with 11 bases left between them. The CDR3 totals 14 residues. CDR3 residues: CASRRASSNYGYTF. As DNA, the CDR3 is TGTGCCAGCAGGAGGGCATCCTCTAACTATGGCTACACCTTC.

This chain joins TRBV6-6 and TRBJ1-5; no definite D call. The V gene's germline CDR1 is MNHNY and CDR2 SVGAGI (reference sequence). Trimming pared 6 bases from V and 4 bases from J, leaving 16 bases between. The CDR3 is made up of 15 amino acids. CDR3 region: CASSIRGNENQPQHF. CDR3 sequence (DNA): TGTGCCAGCAGCATCCGCGGTAATGAGAATCAGCCCCAGCATTTT.

This clone was seen a single time. The chain has TRBV4-3 and TRBJ2-7; the D is unclear. V was cut by 0 bases and J by 5 bases, with 20 bases left in between. Germline assignment: CDR1 LGHNA and CDR2 YSLEER. The length of the CDR3 is 17 residues. As DNA, the CDR3 is TGCGCCAGCAGCCAAGATCCAGCGCCGCTGAACTTTGACGAGCAGTACTTC. It codes for CASSQDPAPLNFDEQYF.

The rearrangement uses TRBV18 and TRBJ1-1; D uncertain. Germline CDR1 reads KGHSH; CDR2 reads LQKENI. The CDR3 loop spans 14 amino acids. Trimming stripped 3 bases from V and 5 bases from J, with 13 bases between. CDR3 DNA: TGTGCCAGCTCACCCGGCCGCCGGGGAACTGAAGCTTTCTTT. Its protein is CASSPGRRGTEAFF.

In this sample, this clone turned up a few times. The chain employs TRBV2 and TRBJ1-5, with a possible D match to TRBD1 (6 bases). The V gene lost 3 bases and the J gene lost 1 base, with 10 bases spanning the gap. This CDR3 contains 15 residues. Germline lookup yields CDR1 SNHLY and CDR2 FYNNEI. CDR3 nucleotide sequence: TGTGCCAGCAGTGAGGGACACCGGAGCAATCAGCCCCAGCATTTT. This sequence encodes CASSEGHRSNQPQHF.

Only one count was recorded for this clone. This sequence joins TRBV30 and TRBJ1-5; D uncertain. V shed 0 bases and J shed 0 bases, with 3 bases lying between them. The CDR3 consists of 13 residues. Germline V gene lookup returns CDR1 GTSNPN and CDR2 SVGIG (reference sequence). CDR3 region: CAWSVSSNQPQHF. The CDR3, as DNA: TGTGCCTGGAGTGTCAGTAGCAATCAGCCCCAGCATTTT.

The CDR3 protein is CASSASSVLSHEQYF. CDR3 in DNA: TGCGCCAGCAGCGCCTCTAGCGTTCTCAGCCACGAGCAGTACTTC. The rearrangement joins TRBV5-1 to TRBJ2-7; D may be TRBD2 (6 bases). V dropped 4 bases and J dropped 5 bases, with 19 bases sitting between them. The CDR3 is 15 amino acids. The germline gives CDR1 SGHRS, CDR2 YFSETQ.

This clone was detected once. This sequence joins TRBV15 and TRBJ1-1; D ambiguous. The germline V gene encodes CDR1 LNHNV and CDR2 YYDKDF (reference sequence). This CDR3 spans 17 amino acids. Trimming left V 0 bases short and J 0 bases short, with 14 bases between. The CDR3 nucleotides read TGTGCCACCAGCAGAGATGGTGCGGGAGGATTGAACACTGAAGCTTTCTTT. The encoded protein is CATSRDGAGGLNTEAFF.

V usage is TRBV4-1 and J usage is TRBJ2-3, with a possible D match to TRBD2 (5 bases). The CDR3 extends over 15 amino acids. The V and J ends lost 0 bases and 5 bases respectively, with 12 bases between them. Looked up from germline, CDR1 is MGHRA and CDR2 is YSYEKL. CDR3 sequence reads: CASSQERTSRDTQYF. CDR3 bases: TGCGCCAGCAGCCAAGAACGGACTTCCAGAGATACGCAGTATTTT.

V usage is TRBV9 and J usage is TRBJ1-2; weak D call: TRBD1 (6 bases). Germline assignment: CDR1 SGDLS and CDR2 YYNGEE. This CDR3 region has 14 residues. Trimming pared 4 bases from V and 8 bases from J, leaving 18 bases between. DNA for the CDR3: TGTGCCAGCAGCCCCGGCGGGGGGGCTGAAGGCTACACCTTC. It specifies CASSPGGGAEGYTF.

The J gene is TRBJ1-5, the V gene TRBV28, with a possible D match to TRBD1 (5 bases). The V and J ends lost 5 bases and 6 bases respectively, with 17 bases between them. The CDR3 spans 15 residues. The germline gives CDR1 MDHEN, CDR2 SYDVKM. CDR3 loop: CASSVAGGGGQPQHF. CDR3 bases: TGTGCCAGCAGTGTCGCGGGAGGTGGGGGTCAGCCCCAGCATTTT. Together with reference TRBV28 and TRBJ1-5, the CDR3 gives the full variable domain: DVKVTQSSRYLVKRTGEKVFLECVQDMDHENMFWYRQDPGLGLRLIYFSYDVKMKEKGDIPEGYSVSREKKERFSLILESASTNQTSMYLCASSVAGGGGQPQHFGDGTRLSIL.

This chain connects TRBV11-2 to TRBJ2-7; 10 bases are a match to TRBD2. J was trimmed by 7 bases and V by 6 bases; bases with no gene match: 15. Germline CDR1 and CDR2: SGHAT and FQNNGV. The CDR3 has 16 amino acids. The chain's CDR3 is CASRASLAGAGREQYF. In DNA, the CDR3 is TGTGCCAGCAGGGCTAGCCTAGCGGGAGCGGGTAGGGAGCAGTACTTC.

V gene TRBV4-1 combines with J gene TRBJ2-7, with 9 bases matching TRBD2. The germline V gene has CDR1 MGHRA and CDR2 YSYEKL. V lost 0 bases and J lost 7; bases outside the gene matches: 10. CDR3 size: 16 residues. The CDR3 here is CASSQDRAGGVGEQYF. CDR3 DNA sequence: TGCGCCAGCAGCCAAGATCGGGCGGGAGGGGTTGGGGAGCAGTACTTC.

The rearrangement uses TRBV6-4 and TRBJ1-1, with D possibly being TRBD1 (5 bases). The CDR3 runs to 16 residues. V gave up 6 bases and J gave up 1 base, with 18 bases separating them. The germline V gene encodes CDR1 MRHNA and CDR2 SNTAGT. CDR3 bases: TGTGCCAGCAGAGGACACCGGGGGTGGAGGAACACTGAAGCTTTCTTT. Its protein is CASRGHRGWRNTEAFF.

This clone was detected only once. This sequence joins TRBV2 and TRBJ2-7; D perhaps matches TRBD1 (5 bases). The CDR3 is 14 residues long. Germline values: CDR1 SNHLY, CDR2 FYNNEI. V lost 6 bases to trimming and J lost 0 bases, with 12 bases between them. CDR3 DNA: TGTGCCAGCAGCCCTAACCAGGGCTCCTACGAGCAGTACTTC. Protein sequence: CASSPNQGSYEQYF.

The J gene is TRBJ2-3, the V gene TRBV18, with D perhaps matching TRBD2 (5 bases). This CDR3 region has 14 residues. The germline gives CDR1 KGHSH, CDR2 LQKENI. Trimming took 7 bases from V and 4 from J, leaving 15 bases between them. CDR3 in amino acids: CASYPREGADTQYF. The DNA of the CDR3 is TGTGCCAGCTATCCGCGTGAGGGAGCAGATACGCAGTATTTT. Together with reference TRBV18 and TRBJ2-3, the CDR3 gives the full variable domain: NAGVMQNPRHLVRRRGQEARLRCSPMKGHSHVYWYRQLPEEGLKFMVYLQKENIIDESGMPKERFSAEFPKEGPSILRIQQVVRGDSAAYFCASYPREGADTQYFGPGTRLTVL.

The chain combines TRBV9 with TRBJ1-4; D unclear. CDR1 is SGDLS and CDR2 is YYNGEE in the germline V gene. V lost 0 bases and J 1 base, leaving 10 bases between the germline ends. The CDR3 spans 16 residues. Written as DNA, the CDR3 is TGTGCCAGCAGCGTAGGCGAGTGGAGAACTAATGAAAAACTGTTTTTT. It is translated as CASSVGEWRTNEKLFF.

V is TRBV15 and J is TRBJ2-1, with 8 bases fitting TRBD2. The germline gives CDR1 LNHNV, CDR2 YYDKDF (reference sequence). J gave up 0 bases and V 3 bases, and 10 bases lay outside the gene matches. This CDR3 spans 18 amino acids. CDR3 nucleotide sequence: TGTGCCACCAGCAGGGGTAATATAGCGGGGAGCTCCTACAATGAGCAGTTCTTC. Translating gives CATSRGNIAGSSYNEQFF.

V is TRBV19 and J is TRBJ1-2; tentative D call: TRBD1 (5 bases). Looked up from germline, CDR1 is LNHDA and CDR2 is SQIVND (reference sequence). The CDR3 runs to 14 residues. With 2 bases removed from V and 4 bases from J, the gap between germline ends came to 11 bases. CDR3: CASSIPGKGYGYTF. CDR3 nucleotides: TGTGCCAGTAGTATACCAGGGAAAGGCTATGGCTACACCTTC.

The J gene is TRBJ1-1, the V gene TRBV6-5; D unresolved. Germline-derived CDR1 and CDR2 are MNHEY and SVGAGI. V was pared by 2 bases and J by 5 bases, with 6 bases between. The CDR3 consists of 12 residues. CDR3: CASSYGGTEAFF. CDR3 nucleotide sequence: TGTGCCAGCAGTTACGGAGGAACTGAAGCTTTCTTT.

A word on this clone: This sample includes further DNA sequences coding for the same CDR3. The chain couples TRBV5-6 to TRBJ2-1; TRBD2 is a possible D gene (6 bases). CDR3 length equals 13 residues. Germline loops: CDR1 SGHDT, CDR2 YYEEEE. Trimming removed 1 base at V and 4 bases at J, with 6 bases between. The CDR3 DNA reads as TGTGCCAGCAGCTTGCGGGAGTACAATGAGCAGTTCTTC. Protein sequence: CASSLREYNEQFF.

V and J are TRBV5-8 and TRBJ1-4; TRBD1 aligns across 7 bases. The length of the CDR3 is 15 residues. Trimming took 4 bases from V and 5 from J; bases not matched to a gene: 8. Germline lookup yields CDR1 SGHTS and CDR2 YDEGEE. CDR3 protein: CASSPRTGKNEKLFF. DNA for the CDR3: TGTGCCAGCAGCCCCCGGACAGGAAAAAATGAAAAACTGTTTTTT.

V and J are TRBV5-4 and TRBJ2-7; TRBD1 might be the D (5 bases). From germline, CDR1 is SGHNT and CDR2 YYREEE (reference sequence). V lost 0 bases and J lost 2, with 12 bases in between. There are 15 residues in the CDR3. The CDR3 is CASSLGQLQAYEQYF. The CDR3 region has the DNA TGTGCCAGCAGCTTGGGACAGCTGCAAGCCTACGAGCAGTACTTC. The variable domain in full, completed from reference TRBV5-4 and TRBJ2-7, reads ETGVTQSPTHLIKTRGQQVTLRCSSQSGHNTVSWYQQALGQGPQFIFQYYREEENGRGNFPPRFSGLQFPNYSSELNVNALELDDSALYLCASSLGQLQAYEQYFGPGTRLTVT.

This rearrangement joins TRBV4-1 to TRBJ2-7; 9 positions match TRBD1. The CDR3 loop spans 16 amino acids. Germline values: CDR1 MGHRA, CDR2 YSYEKL. The V and J ends lost 3 bases and 6 bases, in that order; junction bases with no gene match: 12. In DNA, the CDR3 is TGCGCCAGCAGCCACGCCCCGGGACAGGGAGCTGCCGAGCAGTACTTC. This translates into CASSHAPGQGAAEQYF.